This T cell receptor beta chain was captured by sequencing in a study of CD8+ T cells in alopecia areata. Study summary: Treated patients were given 5 to 10 mg oral tofacitinib twice daily.

For this clone: The antigen is unknown.

Notes on the study in general: Alphabeta T cells residing in normal skin are also sequenced in scalp samples. It was lesional scalp, especially alopecia totalis/universalis, that showed higher clonality than normal scalp.

The CDR3 is 14 amino acids. V was shortened by 6 bases and J by 2 bases, with 13 bases between the two germline ends. From germline, CDR1 is SNHLY and CDR2 FYNNEI. The sequencing template was cDNA reverse transcribed from extracted RNA. The table came from immunoSEQ multiplex PCR; TCRdb's copy has only in-frame clones and leaves some out. The profile shows 130,000 to 150,000 clones, approximately 51% of them singletons. Alopecia areata patients had lesional scalp punch biopsies and peripheral blood taken from them. Material: CD4+ T cells sorted from blood, obtained at week 0. This sequence joins TRBV2 and TRBJ1-2; D possibly corresponds to TRBD1 (6 bases). The sequence came from a human donor with alopecia areata. CDR3 residues: CASSGTDRNYGYTF. The CDR3 bases are TGTGCCAGCAGCGGCACTGACAGGAACTATGGCTACACCTTC. The full variable domain, its missing parts supplied by reference TRBV2 and TRBJ1-2, is EPEVTQTPSHQVTQMGQEVILRCVPISNHLYFYWYRQILGQKVEFLVSFYNNEISEKSEIFDDQFSVERPDGSNFTLKIRSTKLEDSAMYFCASSGTDRNYGYTFGSGTRLTVV.